These 20 T cell receptor beta chains were sequenced from one sample in a study of blood T cell repertoires in COVID-19. Profiling relied on immunoSEQ multiplex PCR, and the TCRdb table lists in-frame clones only, not all of them. The data contain about 73,000 clones, over 75% of them singletons. Sequencing was performed on peripheral blood. These receptors all stem from a woman aged 55-69 years with acute or convalescent COVID-19.

Only one count was recorded for this clone. This chain uses TRBV10-1 with TRBJ2-1, with TRBD2 identical over 14 bases. Trimming cost V 4 bases and J 8 bases; bases outside gene matches: 4. The CDR3 runs to 15 residues. Per the germline V gene, CDR1 is WNHNN and CDR2 is SYGVQD (reference sequence). CDR3 in DNA: TGCGCCAGCAGTGGGGGGACTAGCGGGAGCGATGAGCAGTTCTTC. It translates to CASSGGTSGSDEQFF.

This rearrangement joins TRBV5-1 to TRBJ2-7, with 9 bases that match TRBD2. The CDR3 consists of 15 residues. From germline, CDR1 is SGHRS and CDR2 YFSETQ. V lost 4 bases, J lost 5 bases, and 10 bases stayed unmatched. The CDR3 DNA reads TGCGCCAGCAGCCCGCGCTATAGCGGGAGTCACGAGCAGTACTTC. This sequence encodes CASSPRYSGSHEQYF.

The V call is TRBV5-1, the J call TRBJ2-7, with 9 nucleotides matching TRBD2. V was pared by 3 bases and J by 9 bases, with 10 bases of the junction left unmatched. The CDR3 is 14 residues long. Germline CDR1 and CDR2: SGHRS and YFSETQ. CDR3 nucleotides: TGCGCCAGCAGCTCCCGGGGTAGCGGGAGAGGGCAGTACTTC. As protein: CASSSRGSGRGQYF.

The chain has TRBV5-6 and TRBJ1-4; 9 nucleotides align to TRBD1. J lost 8 bases, V lost 3 bases, and 11 bases had no gene match. CDR1 and CDR2 (germline): SGHDT, YYEEEE. The CDR3 totals 16 residues. CDR3 sequence reads: CASSSRQTGGREKLFF. DNA of the CDR3: TGTGCCAGCAGCTCCCGTCAAACAGGGGGCAGAGAAAAACTGTTTTTT. The full variable domain, in which reference TRBV5-6 and TRBJ1-4 provide the parts outside the CDR3, is DAGVTQSPTHLIKTRGQQVTLRCSPKSGHDTVSWYQQALGQGPQFIFQYYEEEERQRGNFPDRFSGHQFPNYSSELNVNALLLGDSALYLCASSSRQTGGREKLFFGSGTQLSVL.

The chain combines TRBV11-2 with TRBJ1-4; 8 bases agree with TRBD1. The CDR3 covers 14 residues. Germline loops: CDR1 SGHAT, CDR2 FQNNGV. Losses at the gene ends were 5 bases for V and 6 bases for J; bases not matched to a gene: 5. The CDR3 coding sequence is TGTGCCAGCAGCGCCAGGGGGCGTGATGAAAAACTGTTTTTT. Encoded protein: CASSARGRDEKLFF. The variable domain in full, completed from reference TRBV11-2 and TRBJ1-4, reads EAGVAQSPRYKIIEKRQSVAFWCNPISGHATLYWYQQILGQGPKLLIQFQNNGVVDDSQLPKDRFSAERLKGVDSTLKIQPAKLEDSAVYLCASSARGRDEKLFFGSGTQLSVL.

V and J are TRBV27 and TRBJ2-1; 10 bases agree with TRBD2. V lost 0 bases, J lost 16 bases, and 9 bases stayed unmatched. This CDR3 is built from 14 residues. Germline assignment: CDR1 MNHEY and CDR2 SMNVEV (reference sequence). CDR3 in amino acids: CASSLSIPTSGFFF. The CDR3 DNA reads as TGTGCCAGCAGTTTATCGATACCGACTAGCGGGTTCTTCTTC.

The rearrangement joins TRBV6-5 to TRBJ2-7; TRBD1 matches 7 bases. This CDR3 is 13 amino acids long. Germline assignment: CDR1 MNHEY and CDR2 SVGAGI. J gave up 11 bases and V 0 bases, and 7 bases lay outside the gene matches. The CDR3 coding sequence is TGTGCCAGCAGTTACTCGAAAGGGACAGCGGAGTACTTC. Encoded protein: CASSYSKGTAEYF.

The gene calls are TRBV6-5 and TRBJ1-2; TRBD1 might be the D (6 bases). CDR1 is MNHEY, CDR2 SVGAGI, per germline. Trimming took 5 bases from V and 8 from J, leaving 15 bases between them. The CDR3 totals 13 residues. The CDR3 here is CASSQGSSRGYTF. The CDR3 DNA sequence: TGTGCCAGCAGTCAGGGGAGTTCTCGGGGCTACACCTTC.

V and J are TRBV3-1 (or the pseudogene TRBV3-2) and TRBJ2-3; D is unresolved. Germline CDR1 and CDR2: LGHDT and YNNKEL (reference sequence). V lost 3 bases and J 6 bases, leaving 7 bases between the germline ends. The CDR3 contains 12 residues. The CDR3 DNA sequence: TGTGCCAGCAGCCATAGGAGCGATACGCAGTATTTT. Translation: CASSHRSDTQYF.

This chain uses TRBV27 with TRBJ2-7, with D possibly being TRBD2 (6 bases). Germline CDR1 reads MNHEY; CDR2 reads SMNVEV (reference sequence). This CDR3 region has 16 residues. V dropped 6 bases and J dropped 4 bases, with 22 bases sitting between them. CDR3 in DNA: TGTGCCAGCAGCCTAGGGCGGGGATTAGTTTCTTACGAGCAGTACTTC. This sequence encodes CASSLGRGLVSYEQYF.

This sequence joins TRBV27 and TRBJ1-3, with D perhaps TRBD1 (6 bases). Germline V gene data show CDR1 as MNHEY and CDR2 as SMNVEV (reference sequence). V was shortened by 2 bases and J by 2 bases, with 10 bases between the two germline ends. The CDR3 sequence is 15 residues long. In nucleotides, the CDR3 is TGTGCCAGCAGTTTACAAGGGGGACCTGGAAACACCATATATTTT. Protein product: CASSLQGGPGNTIYF.

This clone was counted only a few times. The chain uses TRBV19 and TRBJ1-1; D unresolved. Looked up from germline, CDR1 is LNHDA and CDR2 is SQIVND (reference sequence). The ends were cut back, 5 bases at V and 6 bases at J, with 16 bases in the middle. The CDR3 length is 14 residues. The CDR3 DNA sequence: TGTGCCAGTAGTCGGGGTTGGTCGAATGCTGAAGCTTTCTTT. Its protein product is CASSRGWSNAEAFF.

V and J are TRBV30 and TRBJ1-2; TRBD1 matches 8 bases. Looked up from germline, CDR1 is GTSNPN and CDR2 is SVGIG (reference sequence). J lost 2 bases, V lost 4 bases, and 3 bases had no gene match. The CDR3 loop spans 13 amino acids. The CDR3 bases are TGTGCCTGGATGCGACAGGGGAACTATGGCTACACCTTC. Encoded protein: CAWMRQGNYGYTF.

The genes are TRBV9 and TRBJ1-1; 10 bases map to TRBD1. The germline V gene has CDR1 SGDLS and CDR2 YYNGEE. The CDR3 is 14 amino acids. Trimming removed 3 bases from V and 6 bases from J; junction bases left unmatched: 5. For the CDR3, the DNA is TGTGCCAGCAGCGCTAGGACAGGGGGGTCTGAAGCTTTCTTT. This translates into CASSARTGGSEAFF.

The chain recombines TRBV6-6 with TRBJ1-3; 8 nucleotides line up with TRBD1. V shed 5 bases, J shed 4 bases, and the junction held 10 bases outside the gene matches. The CDR3 is made up of 16 amino acids. The V gene's germline CDR1 is MNHNY and CDR2 SVGAGI (reference sequence). The CDR3 is CASSARQGTKGNTIYF. In DNA form, the CDR3 reads TGTGCCAGCAGTGCGCGACAGGGGACAAAGGGAAACACCATATATTTT.

J is TRBJ1-4 and V is TRBV5-1, with 7 bases lining up with TRBD1. CDR1 is SGHRS and CDR2 is YFSETQ in the germline V gene. This CDR3 comprises 15 residues. V was clipped by 3 bases and J by 7 bases; unmatched bases: 9. DNA of the CDR3: TGCGCCAGCAGCTCGACAGGGCTGGAGGGTGAAAAACTGTTTTTT. Protein product: CASSSTGLEGEKLFF.

The chain recombines TRBV3-1 (or the pseudogene TRBV3-2) with TRBJ2-1; D ambiguous. CDR1 is LGHDT and CDR2 is YNNKEL in the germline V gene (reference sequence). The CDR3 contains 16 residues. The V and J ends lost 3 bases and 5 bases respectively, with 17 bases between them. The CDR3 reads CASSHSTQDINNEQFF. The CDR3 nucleotides are TGTGCCAGCAGCCATTCCACTCAAGACATTAACAATGAGCAGTTCTTC.

The chain's CDR3 is CASTLAQGTGANVLTF. Here the CDR3 DNA reads TGTGCCAGTACCCTCGCGCAGGGAACTGGGGCCAACGTCCTGACTTTC. The chain links TRBV19 to TRBJ2-6; a possible D gene is TRBD1 (5 bases). CDR3 length equals 16 residues. The V and J ends lost 7 bases and 2 bases respectively, with 15 bases between them. Germline CDR1 and CDR2: LNHDA and SQIVND (reference sequence). Together with reference TRBV19 and TRBJ2-6, the CDR3 gives the full variable domain: DGGITQSPKYLFRKEGQNVTLSCEQNLNHDAMYWYRQDPGQGLRLIYYSQIVNDFQKGDIAEGYSVSREKKESFPLTVTSAQKNPTAFYLCASTLAQGTGANVLTFGAGSRLTVL.

This clone was seen just once. The chain recombines TRBV19 with TRBJ2-1; the match to TRBD2 covers 7 bases. Germline CDR1 is LNHDA and CDR2 is SQIVND (reference sequence). J lost 3 bases, V lost 10 bases, and 9 bases had no gene match. The CDR3 has 14 residues. The CDR3 region has the DNA TGTGCCACCCGTCGCGGCGGGAGCTACAATGAGCAGTTCTTC. This sequence encodes CATRRGGSYNEQFF. The full variable domain, completed using reference TRBV19 and TRBJ2-1, is DGGITQSPKYLFRKEGQNVTLSCEQNLNHDAMYWYRQDPGQGLRLIYYSQIVNDFQKGDIAEGYSVSREKKESFPLTVTSAQKNPTAFYLCATRRGGSYNEQFFGPGTRLTVL.

The genes are TRBV10-3 and TRBJ1-6; TRBD1 is a possible D gene (5 bases). This CDR3 spans 15 amino acids. Germline CDR1 reads ENHRY; CDR2 reads SYGVKD. V lost 5 bases and J lost 1, with 9 bases in between. CDR3 nucleotide sequence: TGTGCCATCAGTTTCGGGGGTTCCTATAATTCACCCCTCCACTTT. It specifies CAISFGGSYNSPLHF.